This entry describes one TCR beta chain. The antigen remains undetermined. A read error may account for a junction end that differs from germline. The CDR3 covers 13 residues. Germline V CDR1 and CDR2: GTSNPN, SVGIG (reference sequence). The data belong to a study of tumor-infiltrating lymphocytes in primary liver carcinoma. Study-level points and caveats: Pairs of tumor regions overlapped more than tumor-adjacent and tumor-blood pairs did.

The source material, 20-30 mg of unsorted bulk tissue, was used to co-extract RNA and DNA. With a constant-region primer, TCR beta cDNA was made from approximately 500 ng of total RNA. Modified slightly, ARM-PCR produced TCR beta libraries over three nested multiplex PCR rounds. The opening two PCR rounds, around 9 cycles each, paired TRBV1-TRBV30 forward primers with a C-beta reverse primer. TCRdb processed the multiplex PCR reads anew with MiXCR; each CDR3 protein has one entry. The table records about 120,000 distinct CDR3 sequences, about 59% of them present only once. The sequence was collected from a woman in her sixties or seventies with primary liver carcinoma and hepatitis B virus infection. The specimen sequenced was liver tumor tissue from sampling region 1. Regarding subset: tumor region T1, superior pole. The J gene is TRBJ2-7, the V gene TRBV30, with D maybe TRBD2 (6 bases). The CDR3 DNA reads as TGTGCCTGGAGGGGGCGGGGAGTCAAAGAGCAGTACTTT. Translation: CAWRGRGVKEQYF.